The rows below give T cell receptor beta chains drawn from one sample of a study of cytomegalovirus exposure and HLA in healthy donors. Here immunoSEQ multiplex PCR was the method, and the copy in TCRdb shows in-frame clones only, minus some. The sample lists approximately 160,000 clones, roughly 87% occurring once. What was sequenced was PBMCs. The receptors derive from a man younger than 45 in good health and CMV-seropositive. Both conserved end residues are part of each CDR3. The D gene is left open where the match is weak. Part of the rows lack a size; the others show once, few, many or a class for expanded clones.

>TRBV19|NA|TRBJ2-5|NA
TGTGCCAGCGCAGGGCGAGAGACCCAGTACTTC
CASAGRETQYF
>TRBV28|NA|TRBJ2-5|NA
TGTGCCAGCAGTTTATTGGGCAGGGGAGAGACCCAGTACTTC
CASSLLGRGETQYF
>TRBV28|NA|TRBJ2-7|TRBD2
TGTGCCAGCAGTTCTCCCGCGGTAGCGGGAGGCGTCGAGCAGTACTTC
CASSSPAVAGGVEQYF
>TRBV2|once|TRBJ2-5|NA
TGTGCCAGCAGCCCCTATTTTATACAGGGAAAGACCCAGTACTTC
CASSPYFIQGKTQYF
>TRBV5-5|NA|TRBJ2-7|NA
TGTGCCAGCAGCTGGGGGAGGGGGACACCAGACTACGAGCAGTACTTC
CASSWGRGTPDYEQYF
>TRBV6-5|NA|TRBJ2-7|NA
TGTGCCAGCAGTTACGGGGCGACGGACCTCCACGAGCAGTACTTC
CASSYGATDLHEQYF
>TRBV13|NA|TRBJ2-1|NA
TGTGCCAGCAGGCCAGGGAACTCCTACAATGAGCAGTTCTTC
CASRPGNSYNEQFF
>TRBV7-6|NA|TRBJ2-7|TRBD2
TGTGCCAGCAGCAAGACTAGCGGGGGGTCCTACGAGCAGTACTTC
CASSKTSGGSYEQYF
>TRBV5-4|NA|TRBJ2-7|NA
TGTGCCAGCAGCTCGAACTCATACGAGCAGTACTTC
CASSSNSYEQYF
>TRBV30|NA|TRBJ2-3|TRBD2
TGTGCCTGGAGCAGACTAGCTGCGGGCACAGATACGCAGTATTTT
CAWSRLAAGTDTQYF
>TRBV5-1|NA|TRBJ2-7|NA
TGCGCCAGCAGCTTTAGCGGAGGACTTAACGAGCAGTACTTC
CASSFSGGLNEQYF
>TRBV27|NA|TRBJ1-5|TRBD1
TGTGCCAGCAGTACAGGGGGCATTCAGCCCCAGCATTTT
CASSTGGIQPQHF
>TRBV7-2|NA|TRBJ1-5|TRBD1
TGTGCCAGCAGCTTAGTGGGACAGGGGTTTTGGCAAGGCAATCAGCCCCAGCATTTT
CASSLVGQGFWQGNQPQHF
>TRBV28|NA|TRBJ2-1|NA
TGTGCCAGCAGTTCACTTGGAGACTACAATGAGCAGTTCTTC
CASSSLGDYNEQFF
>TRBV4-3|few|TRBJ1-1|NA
TGCGCCAGCAGCCAAGGTTCCTCGGTACCGAGGAACACTGAAGCTTTCTTT
CASSQGSSVPRNTEAFF
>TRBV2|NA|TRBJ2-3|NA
TGTGCCAGCAGTGAACGGGGGGCCGCCCTGCAGTATACGCAGTATTTT
CASSERGAALQYTQYF
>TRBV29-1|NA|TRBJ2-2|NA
TGCAGCGTTGTTCAGGGTACTACGAACACCGGGGAGCTGTTTTTT
CSVVQGTTNTGELFF
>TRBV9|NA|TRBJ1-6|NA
TGTGCCAGCAGCGTAGATGCGGGGAGCTCCTATAATTCACCCCTCCACTTT
CASSVDAGSSYNSPLHF
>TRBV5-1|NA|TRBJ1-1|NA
TGCGCCAGCAGCTTGGCTTTCCTACAGGGATTGAACACTGAAGCTTTCTTT
CASSLAFLQGLNTEAFF
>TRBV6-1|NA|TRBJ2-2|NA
TGTGCCAGCAGTGGCGGGATCAACACCGGGGAGCTGTTTTTT
CASSGGINTGELFF
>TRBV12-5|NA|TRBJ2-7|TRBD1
TGTGCTAGTGGCCTTGACAGGGGGTACGAGCAGTACTTC
CASGLDRGYEQYF
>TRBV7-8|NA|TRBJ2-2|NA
TGTGCCAGCAGCTTCGCTATGTTGAACACCGGGGAGCTGTTTTTT
CASSFAMLNTGELFF
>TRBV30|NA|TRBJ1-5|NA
TGTGCCTGGAGTACAAGCGGGGCAAGCAATCAGCCCCAGCATTTT
CAWSTSGASNQPQHF
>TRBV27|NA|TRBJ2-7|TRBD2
TGTGCCAGCAGTCAAAGACTAGCGGGACAGGACGAGCAGTACTTC
CASSQRLAGQDEQYF
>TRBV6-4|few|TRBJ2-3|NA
TGTGCCAGCAGTGCGGGGGGCACAGATACGCAGTATTTT
CASSAGGTDTQYF
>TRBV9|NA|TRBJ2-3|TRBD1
TGTGCCAGCAGCCCCCACAGGGGGGATACGCAGTATTTT
CASSPHRGDTQYF
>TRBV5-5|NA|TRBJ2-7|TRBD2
TGTGCCAGCAGCGCTAGCGGGCGGACCTACTACGAGCAGTACTTC
CASSASGRTYYEQYF
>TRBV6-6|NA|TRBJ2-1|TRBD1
TGTGCCAGCAGTACCCAGGGGGATGAGCAGTTCTTC
CASSTQGDEQFF
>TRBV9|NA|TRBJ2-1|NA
TGTGCCAGCAGCGTGCCAGGGAATGAGCAGTTCTTC
CASSVPGNEQFF
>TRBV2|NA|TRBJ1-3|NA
TGTGCCAGCAGCCCTGGCAGGGCTGGAAACACCATATATTTT
CASSPGRAGNTIYF
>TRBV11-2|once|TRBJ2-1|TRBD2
TGTGCCAGCAGCCCATATGGACTAGCGGGAATTCTGCACAATGAGCAGTTCTTC
CASSPYGLAGILHNEQFF
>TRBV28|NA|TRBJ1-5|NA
TGTGCCAGCAGTTTATGGACAAGCGGGGGTCTTCAGCCCCAGCATTTT
CASSLWTSGGLQPQHF
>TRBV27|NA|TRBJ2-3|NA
TGTGCCAGCGGGGGGGCCTCGAGCACAGATACGCAGTATTTT
CASGGASSTDTQYF
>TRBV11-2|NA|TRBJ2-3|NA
TGTGCCAGCAGCTTAGGTCGGGGGGCGTACACAGATACGCAGTATTTT
CASSLGRGAYTDTQYF
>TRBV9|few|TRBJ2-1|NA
TGTGCCAGCAGCTTAGAGGAAGACAGCGTACGGGAGCAGTTCTTC
CASSLEEDSVREQFF
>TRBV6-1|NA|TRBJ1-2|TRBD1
TGTGCCAGCAAATTAGAGGGACAGACAAAAAGAGGCTACACCTTC
CASKLEGQTKRGYTF
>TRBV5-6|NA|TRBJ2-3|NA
TGTGCCAGCAGCTTGAAAGGGCAGGGGTACACAGATACGCAGTATTTT
CASSLKGQGYTDTQYF
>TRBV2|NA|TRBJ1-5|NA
TGTGCCAGCCAACGACAGGCGGGCAATCAGCCCCAGCATTTT
CASQRQAGNQPQHF
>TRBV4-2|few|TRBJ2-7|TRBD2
TGTGCCAGCAGCCAAGAAAAGCGGGGCTACGAGCAGTACTTC
CASSQEKRGYEQYF
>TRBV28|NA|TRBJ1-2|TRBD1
TGTGCCAGCAGTTTCGGGACAGTATATGGCTACACCTTC
CASSFGTVYGYTF
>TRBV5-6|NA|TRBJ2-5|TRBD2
TGTGCCAGCAGTTATAGCGGGGGGGCCGGAGAGACCCAGTACTTC
CASSYSGGAGETQYF